The 26 T cell receptor beta chains listed next were all sequenced from one sample in a study of blood T cells in healthy people across ages. For the second PCR, which ran for about 6 to 11 cycles, a sample-barcoded 5' primer and a J-beta primer mix were used. TCRdb called the 5' RACE reads again in MiXCR, with one record for every CDR3 protein. The data show about 780,000 distinct CDR3 sequences, about 62% seen once. Sequencing used blood. These receptors originate from a man in his thirties or forties in good health.

In its sample, this clonotype was seen once. J is TRBJ2-1 and V is TRBV20-1, with 7 nucleotides matching TRBD1. The CDR3 is 13 residues long. Germline assignment: CDR1 DFQATT and CDR2 SNEGSKA (reference sequence). V lost 4 bases and J lost 8; bases outside the gene matches: 8. The CDR3 loop is CSATPPTGHEQFF. CDR3 nucleotide sequence: TGCAGTGCTACGCCACCGACAGGGCATGAGCAGTTCTTC.

This clonotype was counted only a few times. The rearrangement uses TRBV11-2 and TRBJ1-1, with no clear D. There are 14 residues in the CDR3. The ends were cut back, 2 bases at V and 1 base at J, with 8 bases in the middle. Germline CDR1 and CDR2: SGHAT and FQNNGV. The CDR3 nucleotides are TGTGCCAGCAGCTTAAGGGTAAAGAACACTGAAGCTTTCTTT. Translation: CASSLRVKNTEAFF.

This clonotype turned up a few times. This rearrangement joins TRBV7-2 to TRBJ2-3; D ambiguous. The CDR3 extends over 18 amino acids. Germline loops: CDR1 SGHTA, CDR2 FQGNSA. Trimming left V 5 bases short and J 1 base short, with 22 bases between. In nucleotides, the CDR3 is TGTGCCAGCAGCCCCGAGATCCCACTTAGAGGCGGCACAGATACGCAGTATTTT. The encoded protein is CASSPEIPLRGGTDTQYF.

V usage is TRBV20-1 and J usage is TRBJ2-7, with a tentative D call TRBD2 (7 bases). CDR1 and CDR2 (germline): DFQATT, SNEGSKA (reference sequence). The CDR3 has 14 residues. V was pared by 5 bases and J by 3 bases, with 17 bases between. The chain's CDR3 is CSAGRRGANYEQYF. In nucleotides, the CDR3 is TGCAGTGCTGGGCGACGGGGGGCTAACTACGAGCAGTACTTC.

The chain couples TRBV5-1 to TRBJ2-3, with D tentatively TRBD2 (6 bases). This CDR3 is 15 amino acids long. V was shortened by 0 bases and J by 4 bases, with 12 bases between the two germline ends. The germline V gene has CDR1 SGHRS and CDR2 YFSETQ. The CDR3 DNA reads as TGCGCCAGCAGCTTGGTCGGGGGTTTCTCAGATACGCAGTATTTT. This translates into CASSLVGGFSDTQYF. The full variable domain, its missing parts supplied by reference TRBV5-1 and TRBJ2-3, is KAGVTQTPRYLIKTRGQQVTLSCSPISGHRSVSWYQQTPGQGLQFLFEYFSETQRNKGNFPGRFSGRQFSNSRSEMNVSTLELGDSALYLCASSLVGGFSDTQYFGPGTRLTVL.

The V call is TRBV7-2, the J call TRBJ2-3; no clear D gene. V was pared by 4 bases and J by 6 bases, with 11 bases between. The CDR3 sequence is 13 residues long. Germline V gene data show CDR1 as SGHTA and CDR2 as FQGNSA. The CDR3 reads CASSYYTEDTQYF. DNA for the CDR3: TGTGCCAGCAGCTATTACACGGAGGATACGCAGTATTTT.

The rearrangement uses TRBV10-3 and TRBJ2-7; D possibly corresponds to TRBD1 (5 bases). Trimming pared 7 bases from V and 3 bases from J, leaving 13 bases between. The CDR3 contains 13 residues. CDR1 and CDR2 (germline): ENHRY, SYGVKD. CDR3 sequence (DNA): TGTGCCATCACCCAGGACACGGACTACGAGCAGTACTTC. Amino acids: CAITQDTDYEQYF.

The chain uses TRBV9 and TRBJ1-2; 7 nucleotides line up with TRBD1. CDR3 size: 13 residues. The junction had 2 bases not matched to a gene; V was cut back by 2 bases and J by 4 bases. Germline loops: CDR1 SGDLS, CDR2 YYNGEE. In DNA form, the CDR3 reads TGTGCCAGCAGCGTTACAGGGGCCTATGGCTACACCTTC. Translating it yields CASSVTGAYGYTF.

The sample holds a few counts of this clonotype. This rearrangement joins TRBV7-9 to TRBJ2-5; TRBD1 matches 8 bases. The CDR3 has 14 residues. Trimming cost V 4 bases and J 3 bases; bases outside gene matches: 4. CDR1 and CDR2 from the germline V gene are SEHNR and FQNEAQ (reference sequence). CDR3 protein: CASSSRTGKETQYF. The CDR3 DNA sequence: TGTGCCAGCAGCTCTCGGACAGGGAAAGAGACCCAGTACTTC.

Comments on this clonotype: Germline is not matched at one junction end, which may reflect a read error. This chain joins TRBV4-3 and TRBJ2-1; D is unresolved. The CDR3 is 13 residues long. The germline V gene encodes CDR1 LGHNA and CDR2 YSLEER. The CDR3 loop is CACSQDTRDEQFF. DNA of the CDR3: TGCGCCTGCAGCCAAGATACCCGGGATGAGCAGTTCTTC.

This chain uses TRBV20-1 with TRBJ2-1; 12 bases map to TRBD2. The DNA end favors TRBJ2-7, so the J call may be wrong. Germline lookup yields CDR1 DFQATT and CDR2 SNEGSKA (reference sequence). The CDR3 length is 17 residues. The CDR3: CSASLAGGPVSYNEQYF. CDR3 nucleotide sequence: TGCAGTGCTTCTCTAGCGGGGGGGCCGGTATCCTACAATGAGCAGTACTTC.

The V gene is TRBV18, the J gene TRBJ2-1, with D perhaps TRBD2 (7 bases). CDR1 KGHSH and CDR2 LQKENI come from the germline V gene. The ends were cut back, 0 bases at V and 3 bases at J, with 15 bases in the middle. The CDR3 is 17 residues long. The CDR3 coding sequence is TGTGCCAGCTCACCACCGGGTCGGGGGGCGCGCTACAATGAGCAGTTCTTC. Amino acid sequence: CASSPPGRGARYNEQFF.

This clonotype was seen a handful of times. The CDR3 sequence is CASSLSFSGAYNEQFF. The CDR3 DNA reads TGTGCCAGCAGTTTATCGTTTTCGGGGGCGTACAATGAGCAGTTCTTC. The chain is built from TRBV27 and TRBJ2-1; D is perhaps TRBD1 or TRBD2 (6 bases each). The CDR3 runs 16 residues. In germline, CDR1 is MNHEY, CDR2 SMNVEV (reference sequence). V lost 0 bases and J lost 4, with 13 bases in between.

This chain links TRBV7-9 with TRBJ2-7; D uncertain. The CDR3 runs 17 residues. Between the trimmed V and J ends, which lost 5 bases and 0 bases, there was a span of 20 bases. Germline V lookup: CDR1 SEHNR, CDR2 FQNEAQ (reference sequence). This CDR3 is CASSALFPQTSSYEQYF. The DNA of the CDR3 is TGTGCCAGCAGCGCATTGTTTCCTCAAACAAGCTCCTACGAGCAGTACTTC.

This rearrangement joins TRBV18 to TRBJ2-7; 9 bases line up with TRBD2. The CDR3 consists of 14 residues. Losses at the gene ends were 5 bases for V and 3 bases for J; bases not matched to a gene: 5. Germline assignment: CDR1 KGHSH and CDR2 LQKENI. This CDR3 reads CASSKSGGYYEQYF. For the CDR3, the DNA is TGTGCCAGCTCAAAAAGCGGGGGGTACTACGAGCAGTACTTC.

The chain has TRBV19 and TRBJ1-2; unclear D gene. V was shortened by 6 bases and J by 5 bases, with 13 bases between the two germline ends. Germline CDR1 is LNHDA and CDR2 is SQIVND (reference sequence). The CDR3 consists of 13 residues. The CDR3 sequence: CASSTGIDYGYTF. The DNA for the CDR3 is TGTGCCAGTAGCACCGGGATTGATTATGGCTACACCTTC.

The chain joins TRBV4-3 to TRBJ2-5, with D tentatively TRBD2 (6 bases). The germline V gene encodes CDR1 LGHNA and CDR2 YSLEER. With 2 bases removed from V and 1 base from J, the gap between germline ends came to 14 bases. CDR3 length: 16 residues. CDR3 nucleotide sequence: TGCGCCAGCAGCCAACGCCTCGGACTAACCCAAGAGACCCAGTACTTC. It is translated as CASSQRLGLTQETQYF.

J is TRBJ2-7 and V is TRBV28, with unresolved D. The CDR3 sequence is 12 residues long. V was shortened by 2 bases and J by 7 bases, with 9 bases between the two germline ends. Germline V gene lookup returns CDR1 MDHEN and CDR2 SYDVKM. CDR3 amino acids: CASSLTLREQYF. The CDR3 bases are TGTGCCAGCAGTTTAACTCTGCGGGAGCAGTACTTC. The entire variable domain, with the rest obtained from reference TRBV28 and TRBJ2-7, is as follows: DVKVTQSSRYLVKRTGEKVFLECVQDMDHENMFWYRQDPGLGLRLIYFSYDVKMKEKGDIPEGYSVSREKKERFSLILESASTNQTSMYLCASSLTLREQYFGPGTRLTVT.

The chain links TRBV29-1 to TRBJ1-4; 7 bases match TRBD1. The germline V gene encodes CDR1 SQVTM and CDR2 ANQGSEA. This CDR3 is 15 amino acids long. V shed 2 bases and J 5 bases; nucleotides not matched to a gene: 8. CDR3 sequence reads: CSVEKVGQVNEKLFF. The CDR3 coding sequence is TGCAGCGTTGAAAAGGTTGGACAGGTGAATGAAAAACTGTTTTTT.

Turning to this clonotype: This sequence may be a read error, since a much larger clone differs from it by one base. The chain couples TRBV6-1 to TRBJ2-7; 7 nucleotides line up with TRBD1. TRBJ2-5 explains the end of the DNA better; the J call may be wrong. Germline V gene lookup returns CDR1 MNHNS and CDR2 SASEGT. This CDR3 is built from 15 residues. Here the CDR3 reads CASSSNLGQQETQYF. CDR3 DNA sequence: TGTGCCAGCAGTTCAAACCTGGGACAGCAAGAGACCCAGTACTTC.

This clonotype was recorded once. A much larger clone lies one base from this, so it may be a read error. The chain links TRBV5-5 to TRBJ2-7; TRBD2 aligns across 14 bases. J was trimmed by 7 bases and V by 4 bases; bases with no gene match: 13. CDR1 is SGHKS and CDR2 is YYEKEE in the germline V gene (reference sequence). The CDR3 covers 17 residues. The CDR3 reads CASSLGLAGGPYNEQYF. The CDR3 bases are TGTGCCAGCAGCCTCGGACTAGCGGGGGGTCCATACAATGAGCAGTACTTC. Using reference TRBV5-5 and TRBJ2-7 for the parts outside the CDR3, the full variable domain is DAGVTQSPTHLIKTRGQQVTLRCSPISGHKSVSWYQQVLGQGPQFIFQYYEKEERGRGNFPDRFSARQFPNYSSELNVNALLLGDSALYLCASSLGLAGGPYNEQYFGPGTRLTVT.

This rearrangement joins TRBV3-1 to TRBJ2-5; D is undetermined. V lost 4 bases, J lost 3 bases, and 6 bases lay in between. The germline V gene has CDR1 LGHDT and CDR2 YNNKEL (reference sequence). The CDR3 is 12 amino acids. CDR3: CASSRTKETQYF. The CDR3, as DNA: TGTGCCAGCAGCCGGACGAAAGAGACCCAGTACTTC.

The chain joins TRBV28 to TRBJ2-7; D unresolved. Germline CDR1 reads MDHEN; CDR2 reads SYDVKM. CDR3 size: 15 residues. The V gene lost 1 base and the J gene lost 0 bases, with 10 bases spanning the gap. CDR3 sequence (DNA): TGTGCCAGCAGTTTATATGCAGCTAGCTCCTACGAGCAGTACTTC. The encoded protein is CASSLYAASSYEQYF.

This clonotype was seen just once. This chain uses TRBV20-1 with TRBJ2-3; 9 positions match TRBD2. Germline trimming cut 5 bases from V and 9 bases from J; bases unmatched to any gene: 9. CDR3 length equals 13 residues. Germline V gene sequence: CDR1 DFQATT, CDR2 SNEGSKA (reference sequence). The CDR3 is CSARVAGVGTQYF. The CDR3 nucleotides read TGCAGTGCTCGGGTAGCGGGAGTAGGGACGCAGTATTTT.

The chain is built from TRBV28 and TRBJ2-1, with 8 positions matching TRBD1. The CDR3 totals 14 residues. The germline CDR1 and CDR2 sequences are MDHEN and SYDVKM. With 10 bases clipped from V and 9 bases from J, the junction kept 14 bases outside the gene matches. The CDR3 nucleotides read TGTGCCACCTTCCGGGACAGGCAGCGAAGTGAGCAGTTCTTC. Translation gives CATFRDRQRSEQFF.

The chain carries TRBV20-1 and TRBJ2-1; 8 bases agree with TRBD2. The CDR3 loop spans 15 amino acids. Germline CDR1 DFQATT, CDR2 SNEGSKA (reference sequence). Trimming took 1 base from V and 6 from J; bases not matched to a gene: 8. CDR3 nucleotides: TGCAGTGCTAGAGCCCTCCGGGGGGGGCCCAATGAGCAGTTCTTC. Residues: CSARALRGGPNEQFF.